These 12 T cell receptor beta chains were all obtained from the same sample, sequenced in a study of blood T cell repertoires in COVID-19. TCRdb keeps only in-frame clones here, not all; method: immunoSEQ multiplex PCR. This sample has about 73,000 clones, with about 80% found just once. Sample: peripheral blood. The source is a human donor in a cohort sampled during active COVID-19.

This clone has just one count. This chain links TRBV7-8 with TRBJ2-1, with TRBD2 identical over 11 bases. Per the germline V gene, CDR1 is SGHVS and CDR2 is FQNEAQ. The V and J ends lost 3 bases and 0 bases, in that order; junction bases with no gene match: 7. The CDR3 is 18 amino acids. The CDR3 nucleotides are TGTGCCAGCAGCTTGATTAGCGGGGGGGCGAGCTCCTACAATGAGCAGTTCTTC. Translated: CASSLISGGASSYNEQFF. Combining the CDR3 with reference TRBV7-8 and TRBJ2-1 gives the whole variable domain GAGVSQSPRYKVAKRGQDVALRCDPISGHVSLFWYQQALGQGPEFLTYFQNEAQLDKSGLPSDRFFAERPEGSVSTLKIQRTQQEDSAVYLCASSLISGGASSYNEQFFGPGTRLTVL.

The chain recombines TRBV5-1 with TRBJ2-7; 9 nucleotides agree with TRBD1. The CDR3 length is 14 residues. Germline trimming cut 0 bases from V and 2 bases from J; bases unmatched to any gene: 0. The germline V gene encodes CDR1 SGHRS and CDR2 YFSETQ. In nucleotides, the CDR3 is TGCGCCAGCAGCTTGGGGGACAGGGCCTACGAGCAGTACTTC. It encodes CASSLGDRAYEQYF. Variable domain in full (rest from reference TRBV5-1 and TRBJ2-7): KAGVTQTPRYLIKTRGQQVTLSCSPISGHRSVSWYQQTPGQGLQFLFEYFSETQRNKGNFPGRFSGRQFSNSRSEMNVSTLELGDSALYLCASSLGDRAYEQYFGPGTRLTVT.

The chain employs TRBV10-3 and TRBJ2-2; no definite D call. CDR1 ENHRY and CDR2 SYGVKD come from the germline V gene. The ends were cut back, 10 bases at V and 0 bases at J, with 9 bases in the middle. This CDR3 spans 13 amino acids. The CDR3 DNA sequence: TGTGCCACCACGACACCGAACACCGGGGAGCTGTTTTTT. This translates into CATTTPNTGELFF.

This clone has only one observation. The CDR3 coding sequence is TGCGCCAGCAGACAGGGTCCGAACACTGAAGCTTTCTTT. This gives the protein CASRQGPNTEAFF. The genes are TRBV10-2 and TRBJ1-1, with a possible D match to TRBD1 (6 bases). The CDR3 is 13 amino acids. Trimming cost V 6 bases and J 1 base, with 9 bases left between them. Germline-derived CDR1 and CDR2 are WSHSY and SAAADI.

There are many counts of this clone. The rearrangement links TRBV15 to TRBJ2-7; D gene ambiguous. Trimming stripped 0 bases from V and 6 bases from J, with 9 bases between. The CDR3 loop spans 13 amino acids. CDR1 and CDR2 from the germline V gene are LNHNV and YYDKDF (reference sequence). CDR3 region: CATSRDLFPEQYF. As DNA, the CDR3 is TGTGCCACCAGCAGAGATCTATTTCCCGAGCAGTACTTC.

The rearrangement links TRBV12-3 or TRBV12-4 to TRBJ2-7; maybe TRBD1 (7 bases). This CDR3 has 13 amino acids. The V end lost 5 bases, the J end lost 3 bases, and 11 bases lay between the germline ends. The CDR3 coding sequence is TGTGCCAGCAGTGCGGGACAGCGCTACGAGCAGTACTTC. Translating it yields CASSAGQRYEQYF.

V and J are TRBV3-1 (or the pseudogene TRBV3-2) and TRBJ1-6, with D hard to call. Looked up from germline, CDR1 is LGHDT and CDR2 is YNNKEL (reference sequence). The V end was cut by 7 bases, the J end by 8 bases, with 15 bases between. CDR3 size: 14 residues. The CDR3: CASTGGVRDSPLHF. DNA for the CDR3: TGTGCCAGCACCGGCGGGGTTCGTGATTCACCCCTCCACTTT.

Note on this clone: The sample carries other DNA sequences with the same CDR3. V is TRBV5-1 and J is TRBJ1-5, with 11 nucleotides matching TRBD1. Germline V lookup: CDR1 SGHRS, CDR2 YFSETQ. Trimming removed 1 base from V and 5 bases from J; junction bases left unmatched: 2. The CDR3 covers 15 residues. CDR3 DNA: TGCGCCAGCAGCTTGCGGACAGGGGGCGATCAGCCCCAGCATTTT. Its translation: CASSLRTGGDQPQHF.

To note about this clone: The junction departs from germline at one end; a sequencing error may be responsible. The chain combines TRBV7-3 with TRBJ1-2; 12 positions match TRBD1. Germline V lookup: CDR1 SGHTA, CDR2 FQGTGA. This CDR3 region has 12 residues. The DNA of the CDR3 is TGTGCCAGCAGCCCGGGACAGGGGGCCGTACGGTTC. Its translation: CASSPGQGAVRF.

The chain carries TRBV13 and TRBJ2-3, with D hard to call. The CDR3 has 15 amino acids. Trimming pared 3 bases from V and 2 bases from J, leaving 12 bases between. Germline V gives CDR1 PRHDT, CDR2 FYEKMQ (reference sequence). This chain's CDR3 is CASSFWLSSTDTQYF. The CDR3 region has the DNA TGTGCCAGCAGCTTCTGGTTGAGCTCCACAGATACGCAGTATTTT.

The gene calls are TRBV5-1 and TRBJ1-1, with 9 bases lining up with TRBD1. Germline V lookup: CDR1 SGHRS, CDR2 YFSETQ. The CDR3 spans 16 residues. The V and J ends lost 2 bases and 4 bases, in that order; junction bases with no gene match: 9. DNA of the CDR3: TGCGCCAGCAGCTTCGCCGGGACAGGGTTAATCACTGAAGCTTTCTTT. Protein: CASSFAGTGLITEAFF.

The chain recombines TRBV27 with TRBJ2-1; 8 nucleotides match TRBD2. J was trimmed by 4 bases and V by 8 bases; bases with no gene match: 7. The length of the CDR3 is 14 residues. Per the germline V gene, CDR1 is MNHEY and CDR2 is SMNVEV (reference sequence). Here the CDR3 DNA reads TGTGCCAGCCGCCCGGGGGGGCTATACAATGAGCAGTTCTTC. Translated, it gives CASRPGGLYNEQFF.